One sample yielded the 5 T cell receptor beta chains listed below, sequenced in a study of monozygotic twins with inflammatory bowel disease. TCRdb re-analyzed the 5' RACE reads; it lists each CDR3 protein once, without DNA. The sample table includes hundreds of thousands of distinct CDR3 sequences. The sequenced sample consisted of blood. The origin of the receptors is a human donor with ulcerative colitis or Crohn's disease, or a healthy co-twin of an affected twin (not recorded which).

The rearrangement uses TRBV7-9 and TRBJ2-2. Looked up from germline, CDR1 is SEHNR and CDR2 is FQNEAQ (reference sequence). The CDR3 runs to 12 residues. This chain's CDR3 is CASSLFPGELFF.

This chain joins TRBV30 and TRBJ2-2. Germline V gene data show CDR1 as GTSNPN and CDR2 as SVGIG (reference sequence). CDR3 length: 13 residues. CDR3 residues: CAWSVGYTGELFF.

This chain links TRBV6-1 with TRBJ1-1; TCRdb picks TRBD1, but there is no DNA to check that call. Germline V lookup: CDR1 MNHNS, CDR2 SASEGT. The CDR3 loop spans 12 amino acids. This CDR3 reads CASAPRNTEAFF.

The chain links TRBV18 to TRBJ1-1. The V gene's germline CDR1 is KGHSH and CDR2 LQKENI. CDR3 size: 16 residues. The CDR3 sequence: CASSPPTRLMNTEAFF.

The chain combines TRBV2 with TRBJ1-3. Per germline, CDR1 SNHLY and CDR2 FYNNEI. This CDR3 has 13 residues. CDR3 loop: CASSGVGGNTIYF.